The 11 T cell receptor beta chains below all came from one sample that was sequenced in a study of T cells in Graves' hyperthyroidism and ophthalmopathy. TCR beta CDR3 regions were amplified from RNA. First-round RT-PCR with HTBI primers amplified the TCR CDR3 region. TCRdb called the multiplex PCR reads again in MiXCR, with one record for every CDR3 protein. Among roughly 240,000 distinct CDR3 sequences, approximately 23% were seen once, and the ten largest hold 35% to 40%. Sequenced material: blood. Source of these receptors: a woman between 40 and 50 years old with Graves' ophthalmopathy.

This clonotype has ten or more counts. This sequence joins TRBV19 and TRBJ2-4, with D tentatively TRBD1 (5 bases). This CDR3 has 13 amino acids. The V end was cut by 3 bases, the J end by 8 bases, with 11 bases between. In germline, CDR1 is LNHDA, CDR2 SQIVND (reference sequence). CDR3 sequence reads: CASSIAGWDIQYF. CDR3 nucleotide sequence: TGTGCCAGTAGTATTGCAGGGTGGGACATTCAGTACTTC.

This clonotype was found many times. The chain recombines TRBV27 with TRBJ1-6; 7 bases map to TRBD1. Germline V lookup: CDR1 MNHEY, CDR2 SMNVEV (reference sequence). The CDR3 runs to 16 residues. V was clipped by 6 bases and J by 5 bases; unmatched bases: 10. The CDR3 DNA reads TGTGCCAGCAGCCTCGTGGCAGGGGGAAATAATTCACCCCTCCACTTT. Its translation: CASSLVAGGNNSPLHF.

This clonotype was seen repeatedly, ten times or more. The chain combines TRBV12-3 or TRBV12-4 with TRBJ1-2; D is perhaps TRBD1 (6 bases). The CDR3 has 13 residues. Trimming took off 4 bases at V and 8 bases at J, with 14 bases between the two ends. The CDR3 nucleotides are TGTGCCAGCAGTTCGACAGGCTCTAGAGGCTACACCTTC. It yields the protein CASSSTGSRGYTF.

This chain joins TRBV6-5 and TRBJ1-2; D is perhaps TRBD1 (5 bases). The CDR3 has 15 amino acids. V was pared by 4 bases and J by 6 bases, with 18 bases between. CDR1 and CDR2 from the germline V gene are MNHEY and SVGAGI. The DNA for the CDR3 is TGTGCCAGCAGTTTCGACCGGGGACTTTTCGATGGCTACACCTTC. This gives the protein CASSFDRGLFDGYTF.

The chain employs TRBV28 and TRBJ1-1, with a weak D call TRBD1 (5 bases). V was trimmed by 5 bases and J by 3 bases, leaving 13 bases between them. The germline gives CDR1 MDHEN, CDR2 SYDVKM. This CDR3 is 14 amino acids long. In DNA, the CDR3 is TGTGCCAGCAGTCCCGTTTCGGGGGACACTGAAGCTTTCTTT. Residues: CASSPVSGDTEAFF. Supplemented by reference TRBV28 and TRBJ1-1, the full variable domain reads DVKVTQSSRYLVKRTGEKVFLECVQDMDHENMFWYRQDPGLGLRLIYFSYDVKMKEKGDIPEGYSVSREKKERFSLILESASTNQTSMYLCASSPVSGDTEAFFGQGTRLTVV.

To note about this clonotype: This may be a read error, as it is one base from a much larger clone. V gene TRBV7-3 combines with J gene TRBJ1-1; no reliable D call. The CDR3 loop spans 13 amino acids. Looked up from germline, CDR1 is SGHTA and CDR2 is FQGTGA. The CDR3: CASSSVENAEAFF. CDR3 sequence (DNA): TGTGCCAGCAGCTCGGTGGAGAACGCTGAAGCTTTCTTT.

This clonotype has a count of ten or more. Just one base apart from a much larger clone, this may be a read error. This chain uses TRBV7-2 with TRBJ2-7; TRBD1 might be the D (6 bases). This CDR3 region has 12 residues. The germline CDR1 and CDR2 sequences are SGHTA and FQGNSA. V gave up 6 bases and J gave up 3 bases, with 9 bases separating them. CDR3 DNA: TGTGCCAGCAGTTGGACAGACTACGAGCAGTACTTC. This translates into CASSWTDYEQYF. Drawing the rest from reference TRBV7-2 and TRBJ2-7, the complete variable domain is GAGVSQSPSNKVTEKGKDVELRCDPISGHTALYWYRQSLGQGLEFLIYFQGNSAPDKSGLPSDRFSAERTGGSVSTLTIQRTQQEDSAVYLCASSWTDYEQYFGPGTRLTVT.

This clonotype was seen ten or more times. The chain has TRBV6-5 and TRBJ1-2; no clear D. The CDR3 consists of 13 residues. V was shortened by 0 bases and J by 6 bases, with 8 bases between the two germline ends. Germline V gives CDR1 MNHEY, CDR2 SVGAGI. The CDR3 region has the DNA TGTGCCAGCAGTTACTCGCGACACGATGGCTACACCTTC. Translating it yields CASSYSRHDGYTF.

The chain joins TRBV7-9 to TRBJ2-7; D is possibly TRBD1 or TRBD2 (5 bases each). The CDR3 is 11 residues long. From germline, CDR1 is SEHNR and CDR2 FQNEAQ (reference sequence). The CDR3 loop reads CASSLEGSGGV. CDR3 bases: TGTGCCAGCAGCTTAGAGGGGTCTGGGGGAGTC.

The chain is built from TRBV6-1 and TRBJ2-7; D is unclear. In germline, CDR1 is MNHNS, CDR2 SASEGT. V was cut by 5 bases and J by 1 base, with 12 bases left in between. The CDR3 has 14 residues. CDR3 nucleotides: TGTGCCAGCAGTCCAAGACACGGTTCCTACGAGCAGTACTTC. It yields the protein CASSPRHGSYEQYF.

This clonotype was counted ten times or more. V and J are TRBV4-1 and TRBJ2-2; D gene ambiguous. Germline V gene sequence: CDR1 MGHRA, CDR2 YSYEKL. CDR3 size: 14 residues. Trimming removed 1 base from V and 5 bases from J, with 8 bases in between. The CDR3 spells CASSQAATTGELFF. The CDR3 DNA follows: TGCGCCAGCAGCCAAGCTGCGACAACCGGGGAGCTGTTTTTT.